This T cell receptor (beta chain) was retrieved from a study of blood T cell repertoires in COVID-19. Trimming at V came to 4 bases and at J to 8 bases, leaving 12 bases not matched to a gene. CDR1 MDHEN and CDR2 SYDVKM come from the germline V gene. CDR3 length: 16 amino acids. Only in-frame clones appear in the TCRdb table, and some are missing; sequencing was by immunoSEQ multiplex PCR. The data hold fewer than 150,000 clones, with under 80% observed a single time. This TCR was recovered from a man aged 45-65 years with acute or convalescent COVID-19. What was sequenced was peripheral blood. V gene TRBV28 combines with J gene TRBJ2-1; the match to TRBD2 covers 9 bases. The CDR3 sequence: CASSSRIAGEVDEQFF. The CDR3 bases are TGTGCCAGCAGTTCCCGAATAGCGGGAGAGGTCGATGAGCAGTTCTTC.